This TCR beta chain was obtained from a study of blood T cell repertoires in COVID-19 (dated by TCRdb to the early 2020s). With respect to the entire study: The collaborator samples originated in the United States, Italy and Spain and spanned the acute and convalescent phases of COVID-19. Subjects who had been exposed to COVID-19, were actively infected with it, or had recovered from it provided the deeply sampled blood TCRbeta repertoires that made up the dataset. The material from the prospective study consisted of cDNA or gDNA derived from T cells, B-cell-depleted T cells, or PBMCs. Where HLA class I and class II types were available, the types were taken from metadata supplied by the sample provider, not from assay-based typing. The repertoires were made available in a free public database intended to serve as a resource for research on the immune response to SARS-CoV-2. A de-identified subject ID, COVID-19 status, age in years and sex were almost always included in the sample metadata. The samples were drawn from two sources: the first 160 participants of the ongoing ImmuneRACE study, and over 950 subjects contributed by 6 global collaborators. Broader findings and caveats from the paper: Clinical and demographic metadata were provided uncurated, with the amount varying by source and participant.

As concerns this clone: The antigen it binds to is not known. Base qualities are not at hand, and no much larger clone is one base apart.

In Seattle, one collaborating source enrolled patients while the infection was active and tracked those patients longitudinally over the course of disease. Collaborating institutions collected whole blood in K2EDTA tubes following their own protocols. Collaborator samples were shipped for TCRbeta analysis as frozen whole blood, isolated PBMCs, or DNA extracted from either sample type. V loses 4 bases at its end and J loses 8 bases; junction bases beyond the gene matches: 7. Per the germline V gene, MRHNA is the CDR1 and SNTAGT is the CDR2. Its CDR3 holds 14 amino acids, cysteine through phenylalanine. The entry retains the CDR3 DNA only, 42 bases that are in frame from base 1. The immunoSEQ Assay, a bias-controlled multiplex PCR, was used to amplify TCRbeta CDR3 regions from genomic DNA. The source study handled its data this way. Nucleated cell counts per sample were estimated from amplification of reference gene primers within the assay. To quantify the absolute abundance of each unique TCRbeta CDR3 rearrangement, sequence reads were collapsed and filtered. Productive Simpson clonality was computed per sample as the square root of Simpson's diversity index over productive rearrangements. Sourced from immuneACCESS, this table was stored by TCRdb with only in-frame sequences that have V and J called. A share of the clones is absent; for the studies checked, an unresolved V gene accounts for under half, and the remainder has no known explanation. The V and J calls and the clone size are those of that table, but D and trimming were determined from the DNA. The sample profile shows 350,000 or so clones; more than 70% of them were found once. The ten top clones hold just under 4% of the sample.

The TCR comes from an older woman with COVID-19, enrolled during active disease. The V gene is TRBV6-4 and the J gene is TRBJ2-2; 7 junctional bases match TRBD1. Sequenced: peripheral blood. The nucleotide sequence is given as TGTGCCAGCAGTGTTGGACAGGCTGGTGGGGAGCTGTTTTTT. Its protein product is CASSVGQAGGELFF.